These T cell receptor beta chains were read from a single sample in a study of shared clonotypes between healthy human individuals. Produced via immunoSEQ multiplex PCR; TCRdb's table is partial and in-frame only. The data hold approximately 2.1 million clones, with about 92% observed a single time. The sequenced material came from naive CD4+ T cells from PBMCs. The receptors derive from a man aged 18 to 29 in good health. Some clones in this sample may be carry-over from other donors' samples. Each CDR3 is given with its conserved first and last residue. D genes are given only for firm matches. Rows may omit the clone size; those that give it use once, few, many or a size class.

. | TRBD1 | 15 | TRBJ1-4 | TRBV30 | CAWSRNRGVNEKLFF | TGTGCCTGGAGTCGAAACAGGGGTGTGAATGAAAAACTGTTTTTT
. | . | 12 | TRBJ1-1 | TRBV5-6 | CASSLVVGEAFF | TGTGCCAGCAGCTTGGTCGTGGGTGAAGCTTTCTTT
. | . | 14 | TRBJ1-1 | TRBV7-8 | CASSFGMRNTEAFF | TGTGCCAGCAGCTTCGGAATGCGAAACACTGAAGCTTTCTTT
. | . | 16 | TRBJ1-2 | TRBV5-4 | CASSSPVGRANYGYTF | TGTGCCAGCAGCTCCCCAGTAGGCAGGGCTAACTATGGCTACACCTTC
. | . | 15 | TRBJ2-1 | TRBV25-1 | CASSEWGDTNNEQFF | TGTGCCAGCAGTGAATGGGGGGACACCAACAATGAGCAGTTCTTC
. | . | 13 | TRBJ2-6 | TRBV25-1 | CASAGSGANVLTF | TGTGCCAGTGCGGGGTCTGGGGCCAACGTCCTGACTTTC
. | TRBD1 | 13 | TRBJ1-1 | TRBV7-9 | CASSLDRGRRAFF | TGTGCCAGCAGCCTCGACAGGGGACGAAGAGCTTTCTTT
. | . | 17 | TRBJ2-2 | TRBV6-4 | CASSDSHSQGVTGELFF | TGTGCCAGCAGTGACTCTCACTCTCAGGGAGTTACCGGGGAGCTGTTTTTT
. | . | 16 | TRBJ1-3 | TRBV6-6 | CASTDGGAGSGNTIYF | TGTGCCAGCACCGACGGGGGTGCCGGCTCTGGAAACACCATATATTTT
. | . | 13 | TRBJ2-1 | TRBV29-1 | CSVEGESYNEQFF | TGCAGCGTTGAGGGTGAGTCCTACAATGAGCAGTTCTTC
. | TRBD1 | 15 | TRBJ1-1 | TRBV25-1 | CASSAMDRVNTEAFF | TGTGCCAGCAGTGCCATGGACAGGGTGAACACTGAAGCTTTCTTT
. | . | 17 | TRBJ2-6 | TRBV25-1 | CASSESGMSSGANVLTF | TGTGCCAGCAGTGAATCGGGGATGAGCTCTGGGGCCAACGTCCTGACTTTC
. | . | 13 | TRBJ2-5 | TRBV9 | CASSGGAQETQYF | TGTGCCAGCAGCGGCGGGGCCCAAGAGACCCAGTACTTC
. | . | 12 | TRBJ1-2 | TRBV5-1 | CASSLEGKGYTF | TGCGCCAGCAGCTTGGAGGGGAAGGGCTACACCTTC
once | . | 16 | TRBJ2-5 | TRBV7-3 | CASSLTGGGPQETQYF | TGTGCCAGCAGCTTAACCGGAGGAGGTCCCCAAGAGACCCAGTACTTC
few | . | 12 | TRBJ1-2 | TRBV7-8 | CASSRGLGDYTF | TGTGCCAGCAGCCGGGGCCTGGGGGACTACACCTTC
. | . | 16 | TRBJ2-1 | TRBV4-2 | CASSQDLGRGANEQFF | TGTGCCAGCAGCCAAGATCTCGGGAGAGGTGCCAATGAGCAGTTCTTC
once | . | 14 | TRBJ2-1 | TRBV7-2 | CASSLGGPATEQFF | TGTGCCAGCAGCTTAGGGGGACCGGCGACGGAGCAGTTCTTC
. | . | 21 | TRBJ1-5 | TRBV9 | CASSVGGIRVMGILSNQPQHF | TGTGCCAGCAGCGTAGGCGGTATACGGGTTATGGGTATATTGAGCAATCAGCCCCAGCATTTT
. | TRBD2 | 13 | TRBJ2-2 | TRBV11-2 | CAGLAGVTGELFF | TGTGCCGGACTAGCGGGAGTAACCGGGGAGCTGTTTTTT
. | . | 12 | TRBJ2-1 | TRBV28 | CASSLARGGQFF | TGTGCCAGCAGTTTAGCGAGAGGGGGGCAGTTCTTC
. | . | 12 | TRBJ2-3 | TRBV10-3 | CAAQGSSDTQYF | TGTGCCGCCCAAGGGAGTTCAGATACGCAGTATTTT
once | . | 14 | TRBJ1-2 | TRBV28 | CASSLVTNDYGYTF | TGTGCCAGCAGTTTGGTCACCAATGACTATGGCTACACCTTC
. | TRBD2 | 17 | TRBJ2-1 | TRBV5-1 | CASSLGLAGGPGYEQFF | TGCGCCAGCAGCTTGGGTCTAGCGGGAGGGCCGGGGTATGAGCAGTTCTTC
few | . | 14 | TRBJ1-5 | TRBV5-1 | CASSPRGGNQPQHF | TGCGCCAGCAGTCCCAGGGGAGGCAATCAGCCCCAGCATTTT
. | . | 14 | TRBJ1-6 | TRBV14 | CASSQGRGASPLHF | TGTGCCAGCAGCCAAGGCAGGGGCGCATCACCCCTCCACTTT
. | . | 13 | TRBJ2-2 | TRBV6-1 | CASSVEITGELFF | TGTGCCAGCAGTGTGGAGATTACCGGGGAGCTGTTTTTT
. | . | 14 | TRBJ2-1 | TRBV28 | CASRSGQAYNEQFF | TGTGCCAGCCGTAGCGGACAAGCCTACAATGAGCAGTTCTTC
. | . | 15 | TRBJ2-2 | TRBV12-1 | CASSSLTEETGELFF | TGTGCCAGCAGCTCCTTGACCGAAGAAACCGGGGAGCTGTTTTTT
. | . | 16 | TRBJ1-3 | TRBV2 | CASRGRAWGSGNTIYF | TGTGCCAGCAGGGGACGCGCCTGGGGCTCTGGAAACACCATATATTTT
. | . | 12 | TRBJ2-3 | TRBV7-9 | CASSGRGDTQYF | TGTGCCAGCAGCGGCCGAGGGGATACGCAGTATTTT
. | . | 15 | TRBJ1-2 | TRBV6-5 | CASSTLTGLNYGYTF | TGTGCCAGCAGTACACTTACAGGGCTCAACTATGGCTACACCTTC
. | TRBD2 | 17 | TRBJ2-7 | TRBV28 | CASSFIGASGRTDEQYF | TGTGCCAGCAGTTTTATCGGGGCTAGCGGGAGAACCGACGAGCAGTACTTC
. | . | 13 | TRBJ2-5 | TRBV28 | CASRDGPRETQYF | TGTGCAAGCCGGGACGGTCCAAGAGAGACCCAGTACTTC
. | . | 16 | TRBJ1-1 | TRBV18 | CASSDNNGIVNTEAFF | TGTGCCAGCTCAGATAACAACGGGATAGTGAACACTGAAGCTTTCTTT
. | TRBD1 | 19 | TRBJ1-2 | TRBV4-1 | CASSQDFHGQGAGSYGYTF | TGCGCCAGCAGCCAAGATTTTCACGGACAGGGGGCTGGTAGCTATGGCTACACCTTC
. | TRBD2 | 14 | TRBJ2-1 | TRBV29-1 | CSDTGLAGSNEQFF | TGCAGCGACACTGGACTAGCGGGAAGCAATGAGCAGTTCTTC
. | . | 16 | TRBJ1-1 | TRBV4-3 | CASSLGTPALNTEAFF | TGCGCCAGCAGCCTCGGGACGCCCGCCCTGAACACTGAAGCTTTCTTT
. | TRBD2 | 14 | TRBJ2-1 | TRBV29-1 | CSVGRASGIREQFF | TGCAGCGTTGGGCGGGCTAGCGGGATACGTGAGCAGTTCTTC
. | . | 14 | TRBJ1-5 | TRBV5-1 | CASSLGVVGQPQHF | TGCGCCAGCAGCTTGGGGGTGGTGGGACAGCCCCAGCATTTT
. | TRBD2 | 16 | TRBJ2-3 | TRBV28 | CASSLTSGRGTDTQYF | TGTGCCAGCAGTTTGACTAGCGGGAGGGGCACAGATACGCAGTATTTT
. | TRBD1 | 15 | TRBJ1-5 | TRBV6-5 | CASSSGQASNQPQHF | TGTGCCAGCAGCTCAGGACAGGCTAGCAATCAGCCCCAGCATTTT
. | TRBD1 | 12 | TRBJ2-5 | TRBV29-1 | CSVTGVQETQYF | TGCAGCGTAACAGGGGTCCAAGAGACCCAGTACTTC
few | . | 13 | TRBJ1-3 | TRBV30 | CAWSGSSGNTIYF | TGTGCCTGGAGTGGGAGCTCTGGAAACACCATATATTTT
. | . | 11 | TRBJ1-2 | TRBV6-5 | CASTRGAGYTF | TGTGCCAGCACCCGTGGGGCTGGCTACACCTTC
. | TRBD1 | 16 | TRBJ2-4 | TRBV19 | CASSTTGTGGKNIQYF | TGTGCCAGTAGTACAACCGGGACAGGGGGTAAAAACATTCAGTACTTC
. | . | 15 | TRBJ2-5 | TRBV30 | CAWSPTSRGEETQYF | TGTGCCTGGAGTCCAACCTCAAGGGGGGAAGAGACCCAGTACTTC
. | TRBD2 | 15 | TRBJ2-1 | TRBV5-1 | CASSSIAGGGNEQFF | TGCGCCAGCAGCTCCATAGCGGGAGGAGGGAATGAGCAGTTCTTC
. | . | 15 | TRBJ2-7 | TRBV21-1 | CASSKGETGDYEQYF | TGTGCCAGCAGCAAAGGGGAGACAGGGGACTACGAGCAGTACTTC
. | . | 14 | TRBJ2-2 | TRBV7-2 | CASSAQGRSGELFF | TGTGCCAGCAGCGCCCAGGGACGCTCCGGGGAGCTGTTTTTT
. | . | 16 | TRBJ1-3 | TRBV7-9 | CASSPRLRQGGHTIYF | TGTGCCAGCAGCCCTCGATTGAGGCAGGGAGGGCACACCATATATTTT
. | TRBD1 | 14 | TRBJ1-2 | TRBV4-2 | CASSQLTGNYGYTF | TGTGCCAGCAGCCAATTGACAGGGAACTATGGCTACACCTTC
. | . | 14 | TRBJ2-3 | TRBV2 | CARSDIFRGDTQYF | TGTGCCAGAAGCGACATCTTCCGTGGAGATACGCAGTATTTT
. | TRBD1 | 16 | TRBJ2-3 | TRBV10-1 | CASSDKGTAYTDTQYF | TGCGCCAGCAGTGATAAGGGGACAGCCTACACAGATACGCAGTATTTT
. | . | 15 | TRBJ1-1 | TRBV5-1 | CASSSGRGRNTEAFF | TGCGCCAGCAGCTCTGGTCGGGGGAGGAACACTGAAGCTTTCTTT